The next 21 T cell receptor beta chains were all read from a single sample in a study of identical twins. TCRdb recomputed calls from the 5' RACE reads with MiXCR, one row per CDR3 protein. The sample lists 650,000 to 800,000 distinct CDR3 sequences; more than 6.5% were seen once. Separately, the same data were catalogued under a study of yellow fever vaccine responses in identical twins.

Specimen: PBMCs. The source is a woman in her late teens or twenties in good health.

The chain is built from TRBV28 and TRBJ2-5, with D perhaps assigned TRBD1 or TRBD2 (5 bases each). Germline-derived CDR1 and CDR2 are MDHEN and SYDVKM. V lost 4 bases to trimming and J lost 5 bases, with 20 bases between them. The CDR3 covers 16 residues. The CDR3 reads CASSSFRESTPETQYF. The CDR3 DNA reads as TGTGCCAGCAGTTCCTTCAGGGAGTCAACTCCGGAGACCCAGTACTTC.

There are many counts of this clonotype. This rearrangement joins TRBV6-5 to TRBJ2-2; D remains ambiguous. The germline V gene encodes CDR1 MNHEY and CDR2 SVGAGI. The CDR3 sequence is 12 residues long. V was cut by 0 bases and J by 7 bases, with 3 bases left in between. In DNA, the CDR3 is TGTGCCAGCAGTTACTCGCGCGGGGAGCTGTTTTTT. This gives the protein CASSYSRGELFF.

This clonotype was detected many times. CDR3 protein: CSVVRVSNNEQFF. The DNA of the CDR3 is TGCAGCGTTGTTAGGGTTTCGAACAATGAGCAGTTCTTC. The gene calls are TRBV29-1 and TRBJ2-1, with D hard to call. The CDR3 length is 13 residues. CDR1 and CDR2 (germline): SQVTM, ANQGSEA. Trimming stripped 4 bases from V and 5 bases from J, with 12 bases between.

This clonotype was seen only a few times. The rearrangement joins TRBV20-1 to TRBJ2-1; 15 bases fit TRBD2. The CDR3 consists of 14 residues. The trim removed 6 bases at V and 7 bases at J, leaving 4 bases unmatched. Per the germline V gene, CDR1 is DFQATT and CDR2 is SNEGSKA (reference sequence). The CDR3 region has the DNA TGCAGTGCCGTTGGGACTAGCGGGAGGAATGAGCAGTTCTTC. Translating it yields CSAVGTSGRNEQFF.

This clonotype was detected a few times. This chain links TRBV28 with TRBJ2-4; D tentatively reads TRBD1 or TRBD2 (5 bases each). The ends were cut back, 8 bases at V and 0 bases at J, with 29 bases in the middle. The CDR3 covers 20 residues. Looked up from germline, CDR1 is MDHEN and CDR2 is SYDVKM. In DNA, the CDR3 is TGTGCCAGCCGACGGTCCGGGACGGCGACAAGGGTGGTAGCCAAAAACATTCAGTACTTC. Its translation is CASRRSGTATRVVAKNIQYF.

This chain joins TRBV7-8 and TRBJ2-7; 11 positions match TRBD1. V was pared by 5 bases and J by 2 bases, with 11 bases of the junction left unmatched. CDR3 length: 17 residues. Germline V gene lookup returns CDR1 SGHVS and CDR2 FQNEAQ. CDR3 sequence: CASSLPVGDRGAYEQYF. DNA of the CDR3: TGTGCCAGCAGCCTCCCGGTGGGGGACAGGGGGGCCTACGAGCAGTACTTC.

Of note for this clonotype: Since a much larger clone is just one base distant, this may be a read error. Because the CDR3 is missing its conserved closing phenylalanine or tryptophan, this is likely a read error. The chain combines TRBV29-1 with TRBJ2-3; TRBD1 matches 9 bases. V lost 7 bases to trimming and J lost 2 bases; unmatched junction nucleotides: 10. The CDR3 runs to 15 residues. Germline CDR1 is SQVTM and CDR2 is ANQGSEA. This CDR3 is CSATGTGLNTDTQYL. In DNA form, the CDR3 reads TGCAGCGCCACCGGGACAGGGCTAAACACAGATACGCAGTATCTT.

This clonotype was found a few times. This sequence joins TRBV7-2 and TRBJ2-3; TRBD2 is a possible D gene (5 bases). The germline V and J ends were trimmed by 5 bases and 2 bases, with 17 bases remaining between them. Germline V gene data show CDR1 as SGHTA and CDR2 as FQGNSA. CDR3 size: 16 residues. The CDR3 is CASSPRRASFTDTQYF. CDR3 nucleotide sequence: TGTGCCAGCAGCCCGAGGAGAGCTAGCTTCACAGATACGCAGTATTTT.

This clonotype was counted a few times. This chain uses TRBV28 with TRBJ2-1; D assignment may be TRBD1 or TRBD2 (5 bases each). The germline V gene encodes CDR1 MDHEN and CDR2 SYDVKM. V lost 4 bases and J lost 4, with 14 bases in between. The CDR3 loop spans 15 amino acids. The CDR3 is CASSSRGGTYNEQFF. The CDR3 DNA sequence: TGTGCCAGCAGTTCTCGGGGCGGTACTTACAATGAGCAGTTCTTC.

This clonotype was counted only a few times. In DNA, the CDR3 is TGTGCCAGCAGGGCACAGGGAAGGAACTACGAGCAGTACTTC. Its protein product is CASRAQGRNYEQYF. The chain uses TRBV28 and TRBJ2-7, with D perhaps matching TRBD1 (6 bases). CDR1 is MDHEN, CDR2 SYDVKM, per germline. V was trimmed by 6 bases and J by 3 bases, leaving 15 bases between them. The CDR3 totals 14 residues.

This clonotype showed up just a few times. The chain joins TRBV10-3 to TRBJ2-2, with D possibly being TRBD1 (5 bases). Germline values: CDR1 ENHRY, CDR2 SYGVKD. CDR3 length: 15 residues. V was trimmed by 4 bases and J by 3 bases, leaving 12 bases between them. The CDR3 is CAISGGRLDTGELFF. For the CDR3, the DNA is TGTGCCATCAGTGGGGGCCGATTGGACACCGGGGAGCTGTTTTTT.

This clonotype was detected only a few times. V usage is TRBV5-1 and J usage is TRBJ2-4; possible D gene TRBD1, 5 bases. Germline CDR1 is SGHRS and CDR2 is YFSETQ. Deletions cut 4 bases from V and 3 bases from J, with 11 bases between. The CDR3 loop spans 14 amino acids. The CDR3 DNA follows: TGCGCCAGCAGCGCCGCAGGGAACAAAAACATTCAGTACTTC. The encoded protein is CASSAAGNKNIQYF.

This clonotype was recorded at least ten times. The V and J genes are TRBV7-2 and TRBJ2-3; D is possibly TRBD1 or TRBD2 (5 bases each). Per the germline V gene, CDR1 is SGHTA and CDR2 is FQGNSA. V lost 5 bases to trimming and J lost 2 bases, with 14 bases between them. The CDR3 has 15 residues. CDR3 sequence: CASSRRGVITDTQYF. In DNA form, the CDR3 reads TGTGCCAGCAGCCGACGAGGGGTGATCACAGATACGCAGTATTTT.

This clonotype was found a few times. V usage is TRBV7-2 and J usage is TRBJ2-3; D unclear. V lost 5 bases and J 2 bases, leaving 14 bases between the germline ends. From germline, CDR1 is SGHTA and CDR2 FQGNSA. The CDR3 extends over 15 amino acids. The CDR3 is CASSPNGLFTDTQYF. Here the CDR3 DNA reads TGTGCCAGCAGCCCAAACGGCCTCTTCACAGATACGCAGTATTTT.

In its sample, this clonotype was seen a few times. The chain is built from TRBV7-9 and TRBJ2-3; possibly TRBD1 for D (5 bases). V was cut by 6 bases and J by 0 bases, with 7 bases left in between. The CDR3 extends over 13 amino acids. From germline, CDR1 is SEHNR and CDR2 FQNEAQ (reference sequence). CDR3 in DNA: TGTGCCAGCAGACAGGCCAGCACAGATACGCAGTATTTT. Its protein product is CASRQASTDTQYF.

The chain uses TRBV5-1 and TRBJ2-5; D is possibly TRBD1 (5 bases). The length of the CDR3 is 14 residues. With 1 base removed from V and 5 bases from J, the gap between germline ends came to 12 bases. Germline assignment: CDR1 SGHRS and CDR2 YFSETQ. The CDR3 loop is CASSLTGVEETQYF. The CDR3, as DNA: TGCGCCAGCAGCTTGACAGGAGTCGAGGAGACCCAGTACTTC.

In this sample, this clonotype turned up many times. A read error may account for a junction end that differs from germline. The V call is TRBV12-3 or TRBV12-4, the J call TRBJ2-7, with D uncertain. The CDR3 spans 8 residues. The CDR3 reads CASGPGLF. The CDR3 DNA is TGTGCCAGCGGCCCCGGGTTGTTC.

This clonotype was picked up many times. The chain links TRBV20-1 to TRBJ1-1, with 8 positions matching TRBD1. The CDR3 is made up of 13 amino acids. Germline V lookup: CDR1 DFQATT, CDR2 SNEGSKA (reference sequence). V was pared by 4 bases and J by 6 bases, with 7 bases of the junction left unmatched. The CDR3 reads CSAKTGAVPEAFF. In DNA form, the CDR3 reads TGCAGTGCTAAGACAGGGGCAGTCCCTGAAGCTTTCTTT.

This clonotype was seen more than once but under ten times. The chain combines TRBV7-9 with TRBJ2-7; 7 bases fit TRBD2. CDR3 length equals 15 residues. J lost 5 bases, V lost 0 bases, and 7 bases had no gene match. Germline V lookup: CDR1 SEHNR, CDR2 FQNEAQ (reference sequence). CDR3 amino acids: CASSLAGLGPDEQYF. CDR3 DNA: TGTGCCAGCAGCTTAGCCGGACTAGGCCCTGACGAGCAGTACTTC.

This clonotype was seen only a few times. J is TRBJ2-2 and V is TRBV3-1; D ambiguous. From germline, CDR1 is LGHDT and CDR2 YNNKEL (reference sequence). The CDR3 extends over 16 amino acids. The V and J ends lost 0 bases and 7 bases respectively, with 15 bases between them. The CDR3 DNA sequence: TGTGCCAGCAGCCAAGAGGAGCCTGCCCCGGGCGGGGAGCTGTTTTTT. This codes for CASSQEEPAPGGELFF. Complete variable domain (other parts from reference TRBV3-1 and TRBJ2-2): DTAVSQTPKYLVTQMGNDKSIKCEQNLGHDTMYWYKQDSKKFLKIMFSYNNKELIINETVPNRFSPKSPDKAHLNLHINSLELGDSAVYFCASSQEEPAPGGELFFGEGSRLTVL.

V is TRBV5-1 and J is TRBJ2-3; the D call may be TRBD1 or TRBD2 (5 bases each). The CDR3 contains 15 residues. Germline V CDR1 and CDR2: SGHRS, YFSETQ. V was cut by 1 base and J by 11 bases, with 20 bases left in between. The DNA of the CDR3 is TGCGCCAGCAGCTTGTCTGGGACCGCAACTACGGGGCAGTATTTT. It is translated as CASSLSGTATTGQYF.